These 29 T cell receptor beta chains came from one sample sequenced in a study of T cell repertoires in cytomegalovirus infection. These receptors lack a known antigen. Using its own MiXCR run on the reads, TCRdb lists one record per CDR3 protein. The table lists 700,000 to 950,000 distinct CDR3 sequences, 32% of them singletons. The input for sequencing was cultured CD8+ T cells from PBMCs, taken from culture after CMV antigen stimulation. These TCRs come from a human donor in good health (CMV status not recorded). Some clones in this sample may be carry-over from other donors' samples.

This sequence joins TRBV5-4 and TRBJ2-5, with D tentatively TRBD2 (5 bases). The length of the CDR3 is 14 residues. From germline, CDR1 is SGHNT and CDR2 YYREEE (reference sequence). The ends were cut back, 2 bases at V and 2 bases at J, with 10 bases in the middle. The DNA of the CDR3 is TGTGCCAGCAGCTTATTGACTACGCAAGAGACCCAGTACTTC. Protein: CASSLLTTQETQYF.

The chain has TRBV4-1 and TRBJ2-4; the match to TRBD2 covers 10 bases. Germline CDR1 is MGHRA and CDR2 is YSYEKL. Trimming removed 1 base from V and 4 bases from J; junction bases left unmatched: 1. The CDR3 totals 15 residues. In nucleotides, the CDR3 is TGCGCCAGCAGCCAAGGGACTAGCGGAAAAAACATTCAGTACTTC. Its translation is CASSQGTSGKNIQYF.

Remarks on this clonotype: With a much larger clone just one base away, this may be a read error. The gene calls are TRBV12-3 or TRBV12-4 and TRBJ2-3; D might be TRBD1 or TRBD2, each matching 5 bases. This CDR3 is 15 amino acids long. CDR3 DNA sequence: TGTGTCAGCTTACCCCCGGGACCCCCGCCGGATACGCAGTATTTT. This translates into CVSLPPGPPPDTQYF.

This clonotype appeared a few times. In DNA form, the CDR3 reads TGTGCCAGCAGTTCCCCCCACCTTGAGCAGTTCTTC. Encoded protein: CASSSPHLEQFF. The chain recombines TRBV6-2 or TRBV6-3 with TRBJ2-1; D not certain. Germline lookup yields CDR1 MNHEY and CDR2 SVGEGT. Trimming removed 4 bases at V and 9 bases at J, with 10 bases between. The CDR3 has 12 residues.

The chain links TRBV6-1 to TRBJ1-1; D is unresolved. The CDR3 runs 16 residues. Trimming pared 2 bases from V and 1 base from J, leaving 14 bases between. Germline CDR1 reads MNHNS; CDR2 reads SASEGT. CDR3 sequence: CASSEWRVRGNTEAFF. The DNA for the CDR3 is TGTGCCAGCAGTGAATGGAGGGTCCGGGGGAACACTGAAGCTTTCTTT.

This rearrangement joins TRBV28 to TRBJ1-2; maybe TRBD1 (6 bases). The ends were cut back, 7 bases at V and 4 bases at J, with 19 bases in the middle. This CDR3 contains 15 residues. Germline-derived CDR1 and CDR2 are MDHEN and SYDVKM. The CDR3 protein is CASINLGDTRYGYTF. The CDR3 DNA reads as TGTGCCAGCATCAACCTGGGGGACACCCGCTATGGCTACACCTTC.

This clonotype was counted a few times. The chain employs TRBV19 and TRBJ1-2; D is unresolved. Germline V gene lookup returns CDR1 LNHDA and CDR2 SQIVND (reference sequence). Trimming pared 10 bases from V and 2 bases from J, leaving 17 bases between. CDR3 size: 14 residues. The CDR3 DNA reads as TGTGCCATTTCGGACGGGTATGGGAACTATGGCTACACCTTC. Amino acids: CAISDGYGNYGYTF.

The rearrangement links TRBV19 to TRBJ2-3; D unclear. V gave up 5 bases and J gave up 2 bases, with 14 bases separating them. Germline CDR1 is LNHDA and CDR2 is SQIVND (reference sequence). The CDR3 covers 15 residues. CDR3 nucleotide sequence: TGTGCCAGTAGTCCCCTCGACCTCCCCACAGATACGCAGTATTTT. Its protein product is CASSPLDLPTDTQYF.

This clonotype was picked up a small number of times. This rearrangement joins TRBV7-6 to TRBJ1-4, with 9 nucleotides matching TRBD1. The CDR3 consists of 14 residues. Germline lookup yields CDR1 SGHVS and CDR2 FNYEAQ. After removal of 3 bases from V and 14 bases from J, the junction contained 10 bases not matched to a gene. The CDR3 DNA is TGTGCCAGCAGCTTTGAGGGCCCAACAGGGGGCCTGTTTTTT. As protein: CASSFEGPTGGLFF. The full variable domain, its missing parts supplied by reference TRBV7-6 and TRBJ1-4, is GAGVSQSPRYKVTKRGQDVALRCDPISGHVSLYWYRQALGQGPEFLTYFNYEAQQDKSGLPNDRFSAERPEGSISTLTIQRTEQRDSAMYRCASSFEGPTGGLFFGSGTQLSVL.

This clonotype was seen only a few times. V usage is TRBV6-5 and J usage is TRBJ1-4; 10 nucleotides line up with TRBD1. There are 14 residues in the CDR3. The V and J ends lost 5 bases and 5 bases, in that order; junction bases with no gene match: 2. CDR1 is MNHEY, CDR2 SVGAGI, per germline. Here the CDR3 DNA reads TGTGCCAGCAGTCAGGGACAGGGGAATGAAAAACTGTTTTTT. Encoded protein: CASSQGQGNEKLFF.

This clonotype has ten or more counts. This chain connects TRBV6-1 to TRBJ2-7; TRBD1 agrees at 9 bases. The CDR3 runs 14 residues. The V segment lost 6 bases and the J segment 3 bases; nucleotides outside the gene matches: 6. Per the germline V gene, CDR1 is MNHNS and CDR2 is SASEGT. CDR3: CASSEGQGFYEQYV. The CDR3, as DNA: TGTGCCAGCAGCGAGGGACAGGGATTCTACGAGCAGTACGTC.

This clonotype was counted many times. V gene TRBV2 combines with J gene TRBJ2-5; perhaps TRBD2 as D (7 bases). The CDR3 is 11 residues long. Germline lookup yields CDR1 SNHLY and CDR2 FYNNEI. Trimming stripped 8 bases from V and 7 bases from J, with 11 bases between. This CDR3 is CASLRGGTQYF. The CDR3 nucleotides read TGTGCCAGCCTGAGGGGGGGGACCCAGTACTTC. Looking up the rest from reference TRBV2 and TRBJ2-5 gives the full variable domain: EPEVTQTPSHQVTQMGQEVILRCVPISNHLYFYWYRQILGQKVEFLVSFYNNEISEKSEIFDDQFSVERPDGSNFTLKIRSTKLEDSAMYFCASLRGGTQYFGPGTRLLVL.

This clonotype was counted between two and nine times. The rearrangement links TRBV18 to TRBJ1-2; D is unclear. Germline CDR1 reads KGHSH; CDR2 reads LQKENI. The CDR3 is 15 residues long. Trimming took off 1 base at V and 3 bases at J, with 12 bases between the two ends. The CDR3 reads CASSPRWRVDYGYTF. CDR3 bases: TGTGCCAGCTCACCACGCTGGAGGGTCGACTATGGCTACACCTTC. Using reference TRBV18 and TRBJ1-2 for the parts outside the CDR3, the full variable domain is NAGVMQNPRHLVRRRGQEARLRCSPMKGHSHVYWYRQLPEEGLKFMVYLQKENIIDESGMPKERFSAEFPKEGPSILRIQQVVRGDSAAYFCASSPRWRVDYGYTFGSGTRLTVV.

In this sample, this clonotype turned up a few times. CDR3 in DNA: TGTGCCAGCAGTGAAGGAGCGTCTCCTAACTATGGCTACACCTTC. This encodes CASSEGASPNYGYTF. The chain recombines TRBV6-1 with TRBJ1-2; D remains unclear. Germline assignment: CDR1 MNHNS and CDR2 SASEGT. The V end was cut by 1 base, the J end by 0 bases, with 9 bases between. The CDR3 is 15 residues long.

The V gene is TRBV6-5, the J gene TRBJ2-4; D may match TRBD1 or TRBD2 (6 bases each). The germline V gene has CDR1 MNHEY and CDR2 SVGAGI. Trimming stripped 9 bases from V and 0 bases from J, with 24 bases between. The CDR3 runs 18 residues. CDR3 sequence: CARVKRGEILLAKNIQYF. CDR3 bases: TGTGCCAGAGTTAAAAGGGGGGAGATACTTTTAGCCAAAAACATTCAGTACTTC.

The chain combines TRBV5-1 with TRBJ2-1, with TRBD2 matching 9 bases. CDR1 SGHRS and CDR2 YFSETQ come from the germline V gene. The CDR3 runs 15 residues. Trimming took 2 bases from V and 5 from J; bases not matched to a gene: 5. The CDR3 region is CASSLKRGANNEQFF. For the CDR3, the DNA is TGCGCCAGCAGCTTAAAGCGGGGGGCGAACAATGAGCAGTTCTTC.

In this sample, this clonotype turned up many times. The rearrangement uses TRBV7-2 and TRBJ2-3, with 9 bases matching TRBD2. The V gene end was trimmed by 2 bases and the J gene end by 5 bases; junction bases not matched to a gene: 11. Germline V gene data show CDR1 as SGHTA and CDR2 as FQGNSA. CDR3 size: 17 residues. CDR3 amino acids: CASSLYPGGGVLDTQYF. The CDR3 nucleotides are TGTGCCAGCAGCTTATATCCCGGCGGGGGGGTCCTAGATACGCAGTATTTT.

The J gene is TRBJ2-3, the V gene TRBV6-6; tentative D call: TRBD2 (7 bases). Trimming took off 2 bases at V and 5 bases at J, with 17 bases between the two ends. The CDR3 consists of 16 residues. Germline V gives CDR1 MNHNY, CDR2 SVGAGI (reference sequence). DNA for the CDR3: TGTGCCAGCAGTTACATAGGGGGGGGGCCGTTAGATACGCAGTATTTT. It specifies CASSYIGGGPLDTQYF.

Only a few counts were recorded for this clonotype. The chain carries TRBV7-8 and TRBJ1-2; 7 bases fit TRBD1. Looked up from germline, CDR1 is SGHVS and CDR2 is FQNEAQ. The V gene end was trimmed by 5 bases and the J gene end by 4 bases; junction bases not matched to a gene: 10. The CDR3 spans 15 residues. As DNA, the CDR3 is TGTGCCAGCAGCCAGGTCAAGGGGGCCCCCTATGGCTACACCTTC. Residues: CASSQVKGAPYGYTF.

This clonotype came up many times. This sequence joins TRBV5-4 and TRBJ1-2; D ambiguous. CDR3 length: 14 residues. Trimming took off 0 bases at V and 5 bases at J, with 11 bases between the two ends. Germline lookup yields CDR1 SGHNT and CDR2 YYREEE (reference sequence). Here the CDR3 reads CASSLAYIPYGYTF. CDR3 sequence (DNA): TGTGCCAGCAGCTTGGCGTACATTCCGTATGGCTACACCTTC. The variable domain in full, with the rest retrieved from reference TRBV5-4 and TRBJ1-2, is ETGVTQSPTHLIKTRGQQVTLRCSSQSGHNTVSWYQQALGQGPQFIFQYYREEENGRGNFPPRFSGLQFPNYSSELNVNALELDDSALYLCASSLAYIPYGYTFGSGTRLTVV.

This clonotype was observed a few times. The chain employs TRBV5-4 and TRBJ1-1; D gene unclear. This CDR3 region has 14 residues. V lost 5 bases, J lost 5 bases, and 16 bases lay in between. Germline assignment: CDR1 SGHNT and CDR2 YYREEE (reference sequence). CDR3 sequence: CASSDPGVGTEAFF. In DNA form, the CDR3 reads TGTGCCAGCAGTGATCCCGGGGTGGGGACTGAAGCTTTCTTT.

This chain joins TRBV6-1 and TRBJ2-1; D uncertain. The length of the CDR3 is 13 residues. Trimming removed 5 bases at V and 6 bases at J, with 11 bases between. Germline V gene lookup returns CDR1 MNHNS and CDR2 SASEGT. The CDR3 sequence is CASSRRRSNEQFF. CDR3 DNA sequence: TGTGCCAGCAGTAGACGTAGAAGCAATGAGCAGTTCTTC.

This clonotype was detected a few times. The chain carries TRBV5-1 and TRBJ1-2; D is unclear. The CDR3 extends over 15 amino acids. V gave up 0 bases and J gave up 0 bases, with 9 bases separating them. Germline values: CDR1 SGHRS, CDR2 YFSETQ. The DNA for the CDR3 is TGCGCCAGCAGCTTGGCCTCAGGCGCTAACTATGGCTACACCTTC. Amino acid sequence: CASSLASGANYGYTF.

The chain recombines TRBV4-2 with TRBJ2-1; 8 bases are shared with TRBD1. The CDR3 is 15 amino acids. CDR1 and CDR2 from the germline V gene are LGHNA and YNFKEQ. V shed 3 bases, J shed 8 bases, and the junction held 9 bases outside the gene matches. CDR3 sequence reads: CASSQRDRGIDEQFF. The DNA of the CDR3 is TGTGCCAGCAGCCAGAGAGACAGGGGAATCGATGAGCAGTTCTTC.

The rearrangement joins TRBV7-8 to TRBJ2-1; 8 bases map to TRBD2. Germline CDR1 is SGHVS and CDR2 is FQNEAQ. The CDR3 has 13 amino acids. The junction had 2 bases not matched to a gene; V was cut back by 2 bases and J by 8 bases. CDR3 protein: CASSLRAGDEQFF. CDR3 bases: TGTGCCAGCAGCTTACGAGCGGGGGATGAGCAGTTCTTC.

This clonotype was recorded once. A read error may produce the germline difference seen at one junction end. The CDR3 DNA reads as TGTGTCAGCAGTTACTACCCGAGCTGGGCTAGCGGGGGGAACCAAGAGACCCAGTACTTC. Translating it yields CVSSYYPSWASGGNQETQYF. V usage is TRBV6-5 and J usage is TRBJ2-5, with 11 bases lining up with TRBD2. Germline V gives CDR1 MNHEY, CDR2 SVGAGI. This CDR3 is 20 amino acids long.

This sequence joins TRBV11-1 and TRBJ2-4; D not resolved. Germline V gives CDR1 SGHAT, CDR2 FQDESV (reference sequence). There are 12 residues in the CDR3. V was cut by 1 base and J by 7 bases, with 5 bases left in between. Here the CDR3 reads CASSLDENIQYF. CDR3 bases: TGTGCCAGCAGCTTAGACGAGAACATTCAGTACTTC.

Only one count was recorded for this clonotype. The chain recombines TRBV4-3 with TRBJ1-4; maybe TRBD1 (6 bases). The germline V gene has CDR1 LGHNA and CDR2 YSLEER. The CDR3 is made up of 15 amino acids. Deletions cut 0 bases from V and 8 bases from J, with 13 bases between. The CDR3 loop reads CASSQDYQGREKLFF. The CDR3, as DNA: TGCGCCAGCAGCCAAGATTATCAGGGGAGGGAAAAACTGTTTTTT.

Only a few counts were recorded for this clonotype. The chain recombines TRBV6-1 with TRBJ2-2, with D possibly matching TRBD1 (5 bases). The CDR3 contains 14 residues. V lost 6 bases and J lost 9, with 17 bases in between. Germline-derived CDR1 and CDR2 are MNHNS and SASEGT. Here the CDR3 DNA reads TGTGCCAGCAGGCCCTTGGACATCTGGAGGGAGCTGTTTTTT. Translating it yields CASRPLDIWRELFF.